A single sample gave rise to the 25 T cell receptor beta chains below, sequenced in a study of blood T cells in healthy people across ages. A second PCR of 7 to 11 cycles used a sample-barcoded 5' primer and a J-beta primer mix. A single record per CDR3 protein comes from TCRdb applying MiXCR to the 5' RACE reads. The sample shows 650,000 to 800,000 distinct CDR3 sequences, roughly 44% of them seen only once. Source material: blood. The source is a man aged 60-69 years in good health.

This clonotype was seen a single time. This chain uses TRBV11-3 with TRBJ1-1; D is uncertain. Germline V gene sequence: CDR1 SGHNT, CDR2 YENEEA. Trimming took 1 base from V and 4 from J, leaving 7 bases between them. CDR3 size: 13 residues. CDR3 DNA: TGTGCCAGCAGCTTAGTCCCGGGCACTGAAGCTTTCTTT. Its protein product is CASSLVPGTEAFF.

This chain connects TRBV10-3 to TRBJ2-1, with D hard to call. Looked up from germline, CDR1 is ENHRY and CDR2 is SYGVKD. V lost 3 bases and J 6 bases, leaving 12 bases between the germline ends. The CDR3 length is 14 residues. The CDR3 coding sequence is TGTGCCATCAGTGAAGGAGTCTCCCTCAATGAGCAGTTCTTC. It specifies CAISEGVSLNEQFF.

Points on this clonotype: Germline is not matched at one junction end, which may reflect a read error. This rearrangement joins TRBV29-1 to TRBJ2-1; D possibly matches TRBD1 or TRBD2 (6 bases each). The germline V gene has CDR1 SQVTM and CDR2 ANQGSEA. The CDR3 is 16 amino acids. For the CDR3, the DNA is TGCGGCGTTGATTTGACAGGCGGCGGGGTGGGTGATGAGCAGTTCTTC. Protein product: CGVDLTGGGVGDEQFF.

V and J are TRBV6-2 or TRBV6-3 and TRBJ1-5; no firm D call. Germline CDR1 is MNHEY and CDR2 is SVGEGT. CDR3 size: 14 residues. V was trimmed by 7 bases and J by 4 bases, leaving 14 bases between them. The CDR3 sequence is CASKSIGGNQPQHF. CDR3 in DNA: TGTGCCAGCAAAAGTATCGGAGGAAATCAGCCCCAGCATTTT.

V gene TRBV7-2 combines with J gene TRBJ1-2; D is perhaps TRBD1 (5 bases). V lost 1 base and J 6 bases, leaving 12 bases between the germline ends. This CDR3 has 14 residues. CDR1 and CDR2 from the germline V gene are SGHTA and FQGNSA. As DNA, the CDR3 is TGTGCCAGCAGCTTAGAGGGGAGTCGTAATGGCTACACCTTC. It translates to CASSLEGSRNGYTF.

This chain connects TRBV12-3 or TRBV12-4 to TRBJ2-7; a weak D match, TRBD2 (6 bases). The CDR3 covers 15 residues. The V gene lost 7 bases and the J gene lost 3 bases, with 19 bases spanning the gap. In DNA, the CDR3 is TGTGCCAGCAAGATCGGGCGGGGCCAGTACTACGAGCAGTACTTC. Its translation is CASKIGRGQYYEQYF.

This clonotype appeared a few times. The rearrangement uses TRBV20-1 and TRBJ2-1, with D unresolved. Trimming stripped 5 bases from V and 9 bases from J, with 17 bases between. The V gene's germline CDR1 is DFQATT and CDR2 SNEGSKA (reference sequence). There are 13 residues in the CDR3. The CDR3 spells CSASYYAAVEQFF. The DNA for the CDR3 is TGCAGTGCTTCGTACTACGCCGCTGTTGAGCAGTTCTTC.

With respect to this clonotype: A much larger clone is a single base away; this may be a read error. V is TRBV18 and J is TRBJ2-7; D unclear. CDR1 and CDR2 from the germline V gene are KGHSH and LQKENI. The CDR3 contains 15 residues. V lost 1 base and J lost 2, with 12 bases in between. The CDR3 protein is CASSPRRYPTYEQYF. In nucleotides, the CDR3 is TGTGCCAGCTCACCACGACGTTATCCCACCTACGAGCAGTACTTC.

This sequence joins TRBV20-1 and TRBJ2-4; D remains ambiguous. The V gene lost 6 bases and the J gene lost 5 bases, with 8 bases spanning the gap. In germline, CDR1 is DFQATT, CDR2 SNEGSKA (reference sequence). This CDR3 is built from 11 residues. CDR3 sequence: CSAGEENIQYF. The CDR3 nucleotides are TGCAGTGCAGGAGAAGAAAACATTCAGTACTTC.

V and J are TRBV28 and TRBJ2-1; D gene uncertain. Looked up from germline, CDR1 is MDHEN and CDR2 is SYDVKM. CDR3 length equals 13 residues. The V end lost 6 bases, the J end lost 7 bases, and 13 bases lay between the germline ends. CDR3 DNA sequence: TGTGCCAGCAGCCAAAACGTGGGAAATGAGCAGTTCTTC. Amino acids: CASSQNVGNEQFF.

V usage is TRBV14 and J usage is TRBJ1-1; D gene ambiguous. The V end lost 0 bases, the J end lost 4 bases, and 9 bases lay between the germline ends. The CDR3 is 14 amino acids. The germline gives CDR1 SGHDN, CDR2 FVKESK. CDR3 DNA: TGTGCCAGCAGCCAAGAGTTGAGGAGCACTGAAGCTTTCTTT. This encodes CASSQELRSTEAFF.

This rearrangement joins TRBV7-9 to TRBJ2-1, with 7 bases fitting TRBD2. Germline lookup yields CDR1 SEHNR and CDR2 FQNEAQ (reference sequence). The V and J ends lost 6 bases and 6 bases, in that order; junction bases with no gene match: 14. The CDR3 runs to 16 residues. CDR3 sequence (DNA): TGTGCCAGCAGGTCCTCAGGCGGGGGTCTCTCCAATGAGCAGTTCTTC. It yields the protein CASRSSGGGLSNEQFF.

The rearrangement uses TRBV6-1 and TRBJ2-5; D uncertain. The germline CDR1 and CDR2 sequences are MNHNS and SASEGT. This CDR3 is built from 14 residues. Trimming shortened V by 5 bases and J by 4 bases, and 14 bases separated the two germline ends. CDR3 sequence reads: CASSIRHTAETQYF. Here the CDR3 DNA reads TGTGCCAGCAGTATCAGACATACCGCAGAGACCCAGTACTTC.

This clonotype appeared once. The chain couples TRBV10-1 to TRBJ2-2, with a weak D call TRBD1 (6 bases). This CDR3 has 15 amino acids. Trimming removed 0 bases at V and 6 bases at J, with 11 bases between. The germline CDR1 and CDR2 sequences are WNHNN and SYGVQD (reference sequence). DNA for the CDR3: TGCGCCAGCAGTGAGTCCCGGAGGACAGCCGGGGAGCTGTTTTTT. Its translation is CASSESRRTAGELFF.

This chain links TRBV5-6 with TRBJ1-5; D not certain. Germline loops: CDR1 SGHDT, CDR2 YYEEEE. V was clipped by 6 bases and J by 1 base, with 14 bases between them. The CDR3 extends over 15 amino acids. This CDR3 reads CASIAVGRSNQPQHF. In DNA form, the CDR3 reads TGTGCCAGCATCGCGGTGGGGAGGAGCAATCAGCCCCAGCATTTT.

The chain is built from TRBV2 and TRBJ1-1, with D unclear. The V gene's germline CDR1 is SNHLY and CDR2 FYNNEI. The CDR3 extends over 15 amino acids. Trimming left V 4 bases short and J 1 base short, with 13 bases between. CDR3 DNA sequence: TGTGCCAGCAGTGTAGGTCCTTCGAAGAACACTGAAGCTTTCTTT. Protein: CASSVGPSKNTEAFF.

The chain couples TRBV10-1 to TRBJ2-5; a possible D gene is TRBD1 (7 bases). CDR1 WNHNN and CDR2 SYGVQD come from the germline V gene (reference sequence). Trimming took 3 bases from V and 3 from J, leaving 14 bases between them. The CDR3 has 15 residues. CDR3 nucleotides: TGCGCCAGCAGTGATTGGCCAGGGGGGAAAGAGACCCAGTACTTC. It codes for CASSDWPGGKETQYF.

This clonotype occurred a few times. This rearrangement joins TRBV7-9 to TRBJ2-3; D gene ambiguous. CDR1 and CDR2 (germline): SEHNR, FQNEAQ (reference sequence). CDR3 length: 14 amino acids. Trimming took off 5 bases at V and 0 bases at J, with 9 bases between the two ends. DNA of the CDR3: TGTGCCAGCAGCCGACCCGGCAGCACAGATACGCAGTATTTT. It yields the protein CASSRPGSTDTQYF.

The rearrangement uses TRBV7-6 and TRBJ2-3, with D possibly matching TRBD2 (5 bases). With 2 bases removed from V and 2 bases from J, the gap between germline ends came to 17 bases. This CDR3 comprises 17 residues. CDR1 is SGHVS, CDR2 FNYEAQ, per germline. The chain's CDR3 is CASSLLSRGSFTDTQYF. In DNA, the CDR3 is TGTGCCAGCAGCTTACTGTCCCGCGGGTCCTTCACAGATACGCAGTATTTT.

This clonotype was seen a few times. The chain couples TRBV7-9 to TRBJ2-3; D call uncertain. The CDR3 is 14 residues long. Trimming removed 1 base at V and 6 bases at J, with 11 bases between. Germline values: CDR1 SEHNR, CDR2 FQNEAQ (reference sequence). The CDR3 loop reads CASSLVLSRDTQYF. CDR3 DNA sequence: TGTGCCAGCAGCTTAGTTCTCAGCCGTGATACGCAGTATTTT. Full variable domain (rest looked up from reference TRBV7-9 and TRBJ2-3): DTGVSQNPRHKITKRGQNVTFRCDPISEHNRLYWYRQTLGQGPEFLTYFQNEAQLEKSRLLSDRFSAERPKGSFSTLEIQRTEQGDSAMYLCASSLVLSRDTQYFGPGTRLTVL.

V gene TRBV6-1 combines with J gene TRBJ2-7, with TRBD1 matching 7 bases. The DNA end is a closer match to TRBJ2-5, so the J assignment may be wrong. The CDR3 has 13 amino acids. From germline, CDR1 is MNHNS and CDR2 SASEGT. The CDR3 spells CASRTGLRETQYF. Here the CDR3 DNA reads TGTGCCAGCAGGACAGGGCTTAGAGAGACCCAGTACTTC.

The chain uses TRBV7-2 and TRBJ2-1; D gene uncertain. Germline CDR1 reads SGHTA; CDR2 reads FQGNSA. The CDR3 extends over 15 amino acids. Trimming left V 1 base short and J 6 bases short, with 13 bases between. CDR3: CASSLERPGTNEQFF. The CDR3 region has the DNA TGTGCCAGCAGCTTAGAGCGACCAGGAACCAATGAGCAGTTCTTC.

The sample holds many counts of this clonotype. This CDR3 reads CASSLLAGSTEAFF. The CDR3 DNA is TGTGCCAGCAGCTTATTGGCGGGGAGCACTGAAGCTTTCTTT. V and J are TRBV7-2 and TRBJ1-1; D ambiguous. This CDR3 is 14 amino acids long. Germline-derived CDR1 and CDR2 are SGHTA and FQGNSA. Trimming removed 2 bases from V and 4 bases from J, with 11 bases in between.

CDR3 in amino acids: CASSASTNQPQHF. As DNA, the CDR3 is TGTGCCAGCAGTGCCTCCACTAATCAGCCCCAGCATTTT. J is TRBJ1-5 and V is TRBV25-1; D is unresolved. The V end lost 4 bases, the J end lost 4 bases, and 8 bases lay between the germline ends. Germline V gives CDR1 MGHDK, CDR2 SYGVNS. This CDR3 is built from 13 residues.

In this sample, this clonotype turned up a few times. The DNA of the CDR3 is TGCAGCGTTGAAACACAGGGAAGGCCAGATACGCAGTATTTT. It encodes CSVETQGRPDTQYF. The J gene is TRBJ2-3, the V gene TRBV29-1; D is perhaps TRBD1 (6 bases). This CDR3 spans 14 amino acids. Trimming removed 2 bases from V and 4 bases from J, with 13 bases in between. Germline values: CDR1 SQVTM, CDR2 ANQGSEA.